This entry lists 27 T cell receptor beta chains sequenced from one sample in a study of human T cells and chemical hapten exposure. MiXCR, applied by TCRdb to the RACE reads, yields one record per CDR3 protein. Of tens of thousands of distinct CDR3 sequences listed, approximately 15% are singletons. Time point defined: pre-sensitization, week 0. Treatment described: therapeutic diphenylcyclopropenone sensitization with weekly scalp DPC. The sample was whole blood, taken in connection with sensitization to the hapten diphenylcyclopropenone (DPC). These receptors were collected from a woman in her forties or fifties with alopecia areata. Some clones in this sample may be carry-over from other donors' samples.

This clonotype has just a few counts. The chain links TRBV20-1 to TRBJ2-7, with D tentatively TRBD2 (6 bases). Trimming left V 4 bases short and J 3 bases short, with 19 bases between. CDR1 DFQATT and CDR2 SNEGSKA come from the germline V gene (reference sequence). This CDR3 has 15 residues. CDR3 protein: CSAIRSGTQFYEQYF. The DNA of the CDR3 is TGCAGTGCTATAAGATCCGGGACTCAATTCTACGAGCAGTACTTC.

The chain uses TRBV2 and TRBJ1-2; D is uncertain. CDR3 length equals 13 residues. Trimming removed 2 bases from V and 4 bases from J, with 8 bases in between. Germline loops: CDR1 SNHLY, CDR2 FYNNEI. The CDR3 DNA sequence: TGTGCCAGCAGTGAAAGGGTTGTCTATGGCTACACCTTC. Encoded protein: CASSERVVYGYTF.

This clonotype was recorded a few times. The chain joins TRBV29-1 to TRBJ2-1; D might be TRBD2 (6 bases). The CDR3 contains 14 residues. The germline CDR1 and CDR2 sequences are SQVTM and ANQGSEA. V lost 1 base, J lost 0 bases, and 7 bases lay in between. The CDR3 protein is CSVEGGLSYNEQFF. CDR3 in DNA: TGCAGCGTTGAAGGGGGACTCTCCTACAATGAGCAGTTCTTC.

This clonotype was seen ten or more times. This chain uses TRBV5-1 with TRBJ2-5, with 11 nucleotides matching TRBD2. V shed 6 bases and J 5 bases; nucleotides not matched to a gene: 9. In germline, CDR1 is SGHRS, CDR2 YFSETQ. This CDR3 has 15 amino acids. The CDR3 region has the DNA TGCGCCAGCACGGAACTAGCGGGAGCTAGGGAGACCCAGTACTTC. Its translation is CASTELAGARETQYF.

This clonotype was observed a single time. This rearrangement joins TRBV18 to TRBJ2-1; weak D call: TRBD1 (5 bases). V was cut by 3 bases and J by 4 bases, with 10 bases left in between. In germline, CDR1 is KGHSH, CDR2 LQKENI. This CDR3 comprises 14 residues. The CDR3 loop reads CASSPFQGYNEQFF. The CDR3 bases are TGTGCCAGCTCACCGTTTCAGGGATACAATGAGCAGTTCTTC.

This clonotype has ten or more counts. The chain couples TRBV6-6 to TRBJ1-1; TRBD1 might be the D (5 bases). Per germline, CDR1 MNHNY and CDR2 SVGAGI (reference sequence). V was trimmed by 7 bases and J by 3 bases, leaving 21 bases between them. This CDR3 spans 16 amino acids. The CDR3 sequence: CASTSPRTRGDTEAFF. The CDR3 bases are TGTGCCAGCACCTCCCCGAGGACTCGGGGGGACACTGAAGCTTTCTTT.

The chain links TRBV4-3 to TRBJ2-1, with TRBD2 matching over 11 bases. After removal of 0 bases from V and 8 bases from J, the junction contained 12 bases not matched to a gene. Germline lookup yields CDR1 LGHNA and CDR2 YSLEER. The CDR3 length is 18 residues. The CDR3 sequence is CASSQESLAGGRGHEQFF. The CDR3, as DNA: TGCGCCAGCAGCCAAGAAAGTCTAGCGGGAGGCCGGGGGCATGAGCAGTTCTTC.

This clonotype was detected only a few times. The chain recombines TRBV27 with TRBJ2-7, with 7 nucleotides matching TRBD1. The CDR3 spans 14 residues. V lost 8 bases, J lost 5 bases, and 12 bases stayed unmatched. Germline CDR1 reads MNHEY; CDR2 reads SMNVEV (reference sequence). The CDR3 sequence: CASAKLDRSHEQYF. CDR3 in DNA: TGTGCCAGCGCGAAGTTGGACAGGTCCCACGAGCAGTACTTC.

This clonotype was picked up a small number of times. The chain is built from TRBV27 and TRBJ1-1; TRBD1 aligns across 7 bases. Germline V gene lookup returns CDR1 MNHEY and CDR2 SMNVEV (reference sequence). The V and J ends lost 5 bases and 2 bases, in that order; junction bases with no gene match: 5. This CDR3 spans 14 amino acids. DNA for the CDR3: TGTGCCAGCAGTGGCGGGACAGCCAACACTGAAGCTTTCTTT. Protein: CASSGGTANTEAFF.

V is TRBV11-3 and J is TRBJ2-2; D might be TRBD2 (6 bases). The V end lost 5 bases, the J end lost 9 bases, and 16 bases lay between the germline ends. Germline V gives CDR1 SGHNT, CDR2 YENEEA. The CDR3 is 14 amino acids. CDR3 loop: CASSADWGDRELFF. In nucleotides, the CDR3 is TGTGCCAGCAGCGCGGACTGGGGGGACCGGGAGCTGTTTTTT.

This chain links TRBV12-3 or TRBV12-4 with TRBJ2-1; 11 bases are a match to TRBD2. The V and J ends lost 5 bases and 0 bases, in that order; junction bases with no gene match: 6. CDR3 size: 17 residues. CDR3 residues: CASSASGLAGSYNEQFF. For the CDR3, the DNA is TGTGCCAGCAGTGCCTCCGGACTAGCGGGCTCCTACAATGAGCAGTTCTTC.

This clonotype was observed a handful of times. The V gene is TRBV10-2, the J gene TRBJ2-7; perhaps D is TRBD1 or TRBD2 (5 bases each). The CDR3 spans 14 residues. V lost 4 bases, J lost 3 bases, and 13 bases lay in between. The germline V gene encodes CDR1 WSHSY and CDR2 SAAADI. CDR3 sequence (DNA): TGCGCCAGCAGTGGCCGGGACGGAAACTACGAGCAGTACTTC. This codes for CASSGRDGNYEQYF.

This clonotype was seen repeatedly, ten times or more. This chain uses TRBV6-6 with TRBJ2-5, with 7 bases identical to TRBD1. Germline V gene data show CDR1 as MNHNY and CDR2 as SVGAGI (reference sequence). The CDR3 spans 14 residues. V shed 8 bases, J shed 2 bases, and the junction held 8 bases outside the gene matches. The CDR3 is CASALTGVQETQYF. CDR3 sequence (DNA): TGTGCCAGCGCCTTAACAGGGGTTCAAGAGACCCAGTACTTC.

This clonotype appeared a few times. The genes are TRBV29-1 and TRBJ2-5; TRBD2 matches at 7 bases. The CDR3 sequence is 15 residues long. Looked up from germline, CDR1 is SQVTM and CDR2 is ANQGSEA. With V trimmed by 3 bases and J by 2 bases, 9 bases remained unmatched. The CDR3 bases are TGCAGCGTTGAGCCCGGACTAGTGTCGCAAGAGACCCAGTACTTC. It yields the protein CSVEPGLVSQETQYF.

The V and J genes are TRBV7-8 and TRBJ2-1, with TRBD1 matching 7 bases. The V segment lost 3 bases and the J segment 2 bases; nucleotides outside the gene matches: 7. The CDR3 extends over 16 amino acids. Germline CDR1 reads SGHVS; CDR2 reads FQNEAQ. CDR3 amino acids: CASSFGQALTYNEQFF. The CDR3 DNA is TGTGCCAGCAGCTTTGGACAGGCCTTGACCTACAATGAGCAGTTCTTC.

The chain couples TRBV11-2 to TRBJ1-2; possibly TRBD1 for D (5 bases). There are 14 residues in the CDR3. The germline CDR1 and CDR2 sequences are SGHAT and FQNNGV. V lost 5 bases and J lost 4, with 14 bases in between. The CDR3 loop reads CASSRKGPAYGYTF. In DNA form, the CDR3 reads TGTGCCAGCAGCCGAAAGGGGCCGGCCTATGGCTACACCTTC.

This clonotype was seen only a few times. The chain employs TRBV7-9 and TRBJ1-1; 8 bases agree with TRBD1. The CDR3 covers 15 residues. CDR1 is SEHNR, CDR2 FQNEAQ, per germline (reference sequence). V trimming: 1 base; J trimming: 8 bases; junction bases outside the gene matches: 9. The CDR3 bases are TGTGCCAGCAGCTTAGGGAGGACAGGGAAGGGAGAAGCTTTCTTT. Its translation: CASSLGRTGKGEAFF.

Here the CDR3 DNA reads TGTGCCACCAGTGCACAGTCCTTTAGTGAGCAGTTCTTC. Amino acids: CATSAQSFSEQFF. This chain joins TRBV24-1 and TRBJ2-1; no definite D call. The CDR3 covers 13 residues. The germline V gene encodes CDR1 KGHDR and CDR2 SFDVKD. V lost 5 bases and J 9 bases, leaving 13 bases between the germline ends.

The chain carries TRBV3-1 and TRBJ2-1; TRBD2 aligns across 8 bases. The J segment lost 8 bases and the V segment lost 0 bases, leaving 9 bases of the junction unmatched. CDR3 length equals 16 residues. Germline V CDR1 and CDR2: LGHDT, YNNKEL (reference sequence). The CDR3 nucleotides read TGTGCCAGCAGCCAAGATCTAAGCGGGAGAAGCGATGAGCAGTTCTTC. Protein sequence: CASSQDLSGRSDEQFF.

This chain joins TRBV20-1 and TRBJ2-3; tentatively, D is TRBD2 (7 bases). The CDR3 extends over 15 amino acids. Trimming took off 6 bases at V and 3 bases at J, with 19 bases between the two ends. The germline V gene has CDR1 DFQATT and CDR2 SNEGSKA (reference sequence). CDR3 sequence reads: CSARGGSVGTDTQYF. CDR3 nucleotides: TGCAGTGCCAGGGGAGGGAGTGTGGGAACAGATACGCAGTATTTT.

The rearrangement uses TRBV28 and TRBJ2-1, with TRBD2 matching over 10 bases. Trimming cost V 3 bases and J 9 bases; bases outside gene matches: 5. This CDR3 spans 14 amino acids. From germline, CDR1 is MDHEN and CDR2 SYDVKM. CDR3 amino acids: CASSLLAGELEQFF. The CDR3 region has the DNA TGTGCCAGCAGTTTGCTAGCGGGAGAGCTTGAGCAGTTCTTC.

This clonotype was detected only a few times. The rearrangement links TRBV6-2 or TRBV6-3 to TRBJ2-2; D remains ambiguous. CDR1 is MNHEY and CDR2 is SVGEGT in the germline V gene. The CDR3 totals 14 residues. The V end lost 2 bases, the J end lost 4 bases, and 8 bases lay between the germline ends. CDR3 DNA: TGTGCCAGCAGTTACCTAGGCGTCACCGGGGAGCTGTTTTTT. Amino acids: CASSYLGVTGELFF.

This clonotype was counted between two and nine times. The CDR3 reads CALEGGHAGELFF. The CDR3 nucleotides are TGTGCCCTGGAAGGGGGCCACGCCGGGGAGCTGTTTTTT. The chain uses TRBV7-9 and TRBJ2-2; 7 bases are a match to TRBD1. This CDR3 contains 13 residues. Unmatched junction bases numbered 9, after V lost 11 bases and J lost 6 bases. Germline CDR1 is SEHNR and CDR2 is FQNEAQ (reference sequence).

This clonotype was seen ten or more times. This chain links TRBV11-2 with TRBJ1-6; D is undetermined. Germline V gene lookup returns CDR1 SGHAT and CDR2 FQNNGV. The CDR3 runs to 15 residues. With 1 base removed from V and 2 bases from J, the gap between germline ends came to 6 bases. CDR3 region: CASSLGPAYNSPLHF. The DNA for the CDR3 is TGTGCCAGCAGCTTAGGGCCAGCCTATAATTCACCCCTCCACTTT.

In nucleotides, the CDR3 is TGCAGCGTTCGGGAGACGGATGGGACCCAGTACTTC. It specifies CSVRETDGTQYF. This sequence joins TRBV29-1 and TRBJ2-5, with a tentative D call TRBD2 (6 bases). V lost 5 bases and J lost 7, with 14 bases in between. There are 12 residues in the CDR3. Germline V gene lookup returns CDR1 SQVTM and CDR2 ANQGSEA.

CDR3 loop: CASSPPLHF. The CDR3 nucleotides read TGTGCCAGCAGTCCACCCCTCCACTTT. The chain couples TRBV6-6 to TRBJ1-6; D gene ambiguous. The CDR3 sequence is 9 residues long. Per the germline V gene, CDR1 is MNHNY and CDR2 is SVGAGI (reference sequence). The V end lost 5 bases, the J end lost 11 bases, and 1 base lay between the germline ends.

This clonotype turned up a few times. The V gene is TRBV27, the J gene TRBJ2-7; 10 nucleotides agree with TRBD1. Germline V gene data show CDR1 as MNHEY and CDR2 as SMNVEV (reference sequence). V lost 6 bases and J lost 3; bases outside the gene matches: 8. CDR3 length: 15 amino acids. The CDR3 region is CASSPRQGAFYEQYF. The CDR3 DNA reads TGTGCCAGCAGCCCTCGACAGGGGGCTTTCTACGAGCAGTACTTC.